This is a list of T cell receptor beta chains from one sample in a study of blood T cell repertoires in COVID-19. The protocol was immunoSEQ multiplex PCR, while the TCRdb copy is restricted to in-frame clones and leaves out a portion. The table lists about 300,000 clones, roughly 80% of them singletons, with over 1.3% in the top ten. Sequencing input: peripheral blood. These receptors all stem from a human donor with COVID-19, enrolled during active disease. The donor label of this sample is uncertain. Both conserved end residues are part of each CDR3. Fields, in order: D gene, clone size, J gene, V gene, CDR3 DNA, CDR3 protein. D genes are given only for firm matches. Clone size appears in some rows only: once, few, many, or a class for an expanded clone.

TRBD2 | - | TRBJ2-1 | TRBV5-4 | TGTGCCAGCAGCTGGAGACCGGGACTAGTAAATGAGCAGTTCTTC | CASSWRPGLVNEQFF
TRBD2 | - | TRBJ2-5 | TRBV5-1 | TGCGCCAGCAGCATCATTAGCGGGGGCCAAGAGACCCAGTACTTC | CASSIISGGQETQYF
- | - | TRBJ2-1 | TRBV9 | TGTGCCAGCAGCGTAAGGGCGGGGCTTGAGTATGAGCAGTTCTTC | CASSVRAGLEYEQFF
- | - | TRBJ1-1 | TRBV11-3 | TGTGCCAGCAGCTTGGGCTCCAACACTGAAGCTTTCTTT | CASSLGSNTEAFF
- | - | TRBJ2-4 | TRBV6-2/TRBV6-3 | TGTGCCAGCAGTTACCCAGGGATAGCCAAAAACATTCAGTACTTC | CASSYPGIAKNIQYF
TRBD2 | - | TRBJ2-1 | TRBV19 | TGTGCCAGTAGTCCACAACTAGCGGGATCCTCCTACAATGAGCAGTTCTTC | CASSPQLAGSSYNEQFF
- | few | TRBJ1-5 | TRBV7-2 | TGTGCCAGCAGCAAAGGGGGGGGCCGGGAGCCCCAGCATTTT | CASSKGGGREPQHF
TRBD2 | - | TRBJ2-1 | TRBV3-1/TRBV3-2 | TGTGCCAGCAGCCAAGTGCTAAGCGGGACCTACAATGAGCAGTTCTTC | CASSQVLSGTYNEQFF
- | - | TRBJ1-5 | TRBV25-1 | TGTGCCAGCAGTACAACAGGGAGCAATCAGCCCCAGCATTTT | CASSTTGSNQPQHF
TRBD2 | once | TRBJ2-4 | TRBV13 | TGTGCCAGCAGCAAAGGACTAGCGGGAGGTGGGAACATTCAGTACTTC | CASSKGLAGGGNIQYF
TRBD2 | few | TRBJ2-7 | TRBV14 | TGTGCCAGCAGCCCCGGACTAGATCGGGAGCAGTACTTC | CASSPGLDREQYF
TRBD2 | - | TRBJ2-2 | TRBV7-2 | TGTGCCAGCAGCTCCCGTAGCGGGACGGGCGGGGAGCTGTTTTTT | CASSSRSGTGGELFF
TRBD1 | few | TRBJ2-5 | TRBV28 | TGTGCCAGCAGTTTAGGTGACAGGGACCTGGGGGCCCAGTACTTC | CASSLGDRDLGAQYF
- | - | TRBJ1-6 | TRBV9 | TGTGCCAGCAGCTCCCGACTCTCTAATTCACCCCTCCACTTT | CASSSRLSNSPLHF
- | once | TRBJ1-4 | TRBV15 | TGTGCCACCAGCAACTCGGCAGGGGTTAATGAAAAACTGTTTTTT | CATSNSAGVNEKLFF
- | once | TRBJ2-2 | TRBV19 | TGTGCCAGTAGTTTACAGGGAGCGAACACCGGGGAGCTGTTTTTT | CASSLQGANTGELFF
TRBD1 | many | TRBJ2-7 | TRBV6-2/TRBV6-3 | TGTGCCAGCAGTTACGGACAGGTGGGGGACGAGCAGTACTTC | CASSYGQVGDEQYF
TRBD2 | - | TRBJ2-7 | TRBV6-2/TRBV6-3 | TGTGCCAGCAGTGGACTGGATCTAGCGGGGGGACCGTACGAGCAGTACTTC | CASSGLDLAGGPYEQYF
TRBD1 | - | TRBJ1-1 | TRBV18 | TGTGCCAGCTCACCGGGACAGGGTGCTGAAGCTTTCTTT | CASSPGQGAEAFF
- | once | TRBJ2-5 | TRBV9 | TGTGCCAGCTCCTCTGAGTTCCAAGAGACCCAGTACTTC | CASSSEFQETQYF
- | - | TRBJ2-7 | TRBV11-2 | TGTGCCAGCAGCCTAGACCCAGGTATCTCCTACGAGCAGTACTTC | CASSLDPGISYEQYF
TRBD1 | - | TRBJ2-3 | TRBV5-1 | TGCGCCAGCAGCTTGGGGGACAGGGGCACAGATACGCAGTATTTT | CASSLGDRGTDTQYF
- | - | TRBJ2-2 | TRBV14 | TGTGCCAGCAGCCAAGTCGGTTATCCACTGTCGGAGCTGTTTTTT | CASSQVGYPLSELFF
- | - | TRBJ2-5 | TRBV7-8 | TGTGCCAGCAGCTTAGTTGTTATGGGGGGGCTTAGTCAAGAGACCCAGTACTTC | CASSLVVMGGLSQETQYF
TRBD1 | - | TRBJ2-3 | TRBV27 | TGTGCCAGCAGCCGGGGACAGGCCCAGGGAGATACGCAGTATTTT | CASSRGQAQGDTQYF
- | - | TRBJ1-2 | TRBV6-5 | TGTGCCAGCTCCCTGGCCACCAGAGGCGATGGCTACACCTTC | CASSLATRGDGYTF
TRBD1 | - | TRBJ1-4 | TRBV28 | TGTGCCAGCAGTTTACCGGAGACAGGGCCAAATGAAAAACTGTTTTTT | CASSLPETGPNEKLFF
- | - | TRBJ2-2 | TRBV7-8 | TGTGCCAGCAGCTTAGGGACAATCGGGGAGCTGTTTTTT | CASSLGTIGELFF
- | - | TRBJ1-5 | TRBV19 | TGTGCCAGTACCCACCTCGGGGGGAAATATAGCAATCAGCCCCAGCATTTT | CASTHLGGKYSNQPQHF
TRBD2 | - | TRBJ2-5 | TRBV28 | TGTGCCAGCAGTTTTTGGGGAGGGCCTAGCCAAGAGACCCAGTACTTC | CASSFWGGPSQETQYF
- | - | TRBJ1-1 | TRBV10-1 | TGCGCCAGCGGGGATACAGGGAACACTGAAGCTTTCTTT | CASGDTGNTEAFF